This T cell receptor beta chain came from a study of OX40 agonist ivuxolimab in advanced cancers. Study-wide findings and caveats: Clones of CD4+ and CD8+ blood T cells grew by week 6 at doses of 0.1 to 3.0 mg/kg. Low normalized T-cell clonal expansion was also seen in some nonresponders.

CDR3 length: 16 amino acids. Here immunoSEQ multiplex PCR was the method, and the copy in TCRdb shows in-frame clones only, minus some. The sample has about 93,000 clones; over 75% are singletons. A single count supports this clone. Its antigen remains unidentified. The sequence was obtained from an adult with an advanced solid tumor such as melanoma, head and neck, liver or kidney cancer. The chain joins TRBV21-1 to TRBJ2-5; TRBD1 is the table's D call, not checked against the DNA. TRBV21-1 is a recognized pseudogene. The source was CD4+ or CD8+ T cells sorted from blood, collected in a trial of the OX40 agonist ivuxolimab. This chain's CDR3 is CASSITPGTGQETQYF. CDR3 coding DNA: TGTGCCAGCAGCATAACCCCCGGGACAGGGCAAGAGACCCAGTACTTC.